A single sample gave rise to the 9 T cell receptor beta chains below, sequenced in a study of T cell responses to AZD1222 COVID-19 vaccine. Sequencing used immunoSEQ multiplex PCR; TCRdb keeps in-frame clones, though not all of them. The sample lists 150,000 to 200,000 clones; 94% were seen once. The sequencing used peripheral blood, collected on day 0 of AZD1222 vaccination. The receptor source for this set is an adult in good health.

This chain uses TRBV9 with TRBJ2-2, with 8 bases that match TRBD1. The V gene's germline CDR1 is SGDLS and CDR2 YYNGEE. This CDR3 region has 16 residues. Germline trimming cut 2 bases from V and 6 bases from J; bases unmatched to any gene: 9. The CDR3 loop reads CASSVHTGGYSGELFF. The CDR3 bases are TGTGCCAGCAGCGTCCACACAGGGGGTTACTCCGGGGAGCTGTTTTTT. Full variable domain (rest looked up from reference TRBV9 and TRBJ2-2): DSGVTQTPKHLITATGQRVTLRCSPRSGDLSVYWYQQSLDQGLQFLIQYYNGEERAKGNILERFSAQQFPDLHSELNLSSLELGDSALYFCASSVHTGGYSGELFFGEGSRLTVL.

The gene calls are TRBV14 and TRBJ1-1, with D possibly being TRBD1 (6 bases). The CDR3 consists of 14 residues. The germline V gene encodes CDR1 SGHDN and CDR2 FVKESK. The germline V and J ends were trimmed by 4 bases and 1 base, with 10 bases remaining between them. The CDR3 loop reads CASSLPTGNTEAFF. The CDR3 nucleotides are TGTGCCAGCAGCCTGCCGACAGGGAACACTGAAGCTTTCTTT.

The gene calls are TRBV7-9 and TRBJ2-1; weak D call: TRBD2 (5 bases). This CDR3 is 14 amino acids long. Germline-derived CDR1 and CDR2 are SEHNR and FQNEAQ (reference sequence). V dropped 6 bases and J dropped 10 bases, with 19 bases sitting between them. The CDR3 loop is CASRSTSNAEEQFF. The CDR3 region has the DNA TGTGCCAGCAGGAGCACTAGTAACGCCGAGGAGCAGTTCTTC.

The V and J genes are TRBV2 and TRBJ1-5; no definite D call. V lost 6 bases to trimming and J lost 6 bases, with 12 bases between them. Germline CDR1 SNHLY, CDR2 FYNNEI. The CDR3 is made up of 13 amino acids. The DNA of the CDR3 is TGTGCCAGCAGGACCACCGACGGTCAGCCCCAGCATTTT. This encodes CASRTTDGQPQHF.

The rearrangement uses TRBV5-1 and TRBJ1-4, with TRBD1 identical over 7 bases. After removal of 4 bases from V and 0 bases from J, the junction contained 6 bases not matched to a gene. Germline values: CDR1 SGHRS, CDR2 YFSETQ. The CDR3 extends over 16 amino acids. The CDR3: CASSLGTVATNEKLFF. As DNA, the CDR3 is TGCGCCAGCAGCCTAGGGACAGTTGCAACTAATGAAAAACTGTTTTTT.

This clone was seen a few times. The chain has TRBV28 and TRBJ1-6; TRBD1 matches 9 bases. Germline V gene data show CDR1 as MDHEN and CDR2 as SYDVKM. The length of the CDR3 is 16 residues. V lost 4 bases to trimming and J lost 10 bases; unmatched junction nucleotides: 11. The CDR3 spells CASSSPQQGARSPLHF. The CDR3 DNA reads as TGTGCCAGCAGTTCACCGCAACAGGGGGCGAGGTCACCCCTCCACTTT.

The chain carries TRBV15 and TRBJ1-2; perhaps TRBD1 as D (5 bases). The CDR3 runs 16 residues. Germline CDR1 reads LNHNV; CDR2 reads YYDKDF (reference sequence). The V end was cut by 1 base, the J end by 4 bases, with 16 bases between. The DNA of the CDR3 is TGTGCCACCAGCAGAGGAGAGAGGGAAAGGGGCTATGGCTACACCTTC. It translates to CATSRGERERGYGYTF.

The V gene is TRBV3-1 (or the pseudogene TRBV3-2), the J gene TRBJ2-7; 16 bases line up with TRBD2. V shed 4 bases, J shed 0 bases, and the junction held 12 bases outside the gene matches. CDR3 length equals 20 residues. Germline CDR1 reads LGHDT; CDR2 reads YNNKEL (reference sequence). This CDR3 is CASSPLGGTSGRATSYEQYF. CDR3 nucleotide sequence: TGTGCCAGCAGCCCCCTCGGAGGGACTAGCGGGAGGGCCACCTCCTACGAGCAGTACTTC.

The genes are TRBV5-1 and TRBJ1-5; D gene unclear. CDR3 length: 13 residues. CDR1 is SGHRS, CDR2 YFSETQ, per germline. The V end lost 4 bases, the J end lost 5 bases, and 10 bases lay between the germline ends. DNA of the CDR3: TGCGCCAGCAGCGTCCAATGGGATCAGCCCCAGCATTTT. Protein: CASSVQWDQPQHF.